This is a list of T cell receptor beta chains from one sample in a study of T cell repertoires in cytomegalovirus infection. TCRdb independently ran MiXCR on the reads; one entry per CDR3 protein. The repertoire holds 500,000 to 600,000 distinct CDR3 sequences, with about 17% as singletons. Source material: CD8+ T cells from PBMCs. Every receptor here comes from a human donor in good health (CMV status not recorded). Some clones in this sample may be carry-over from other donors' samples. Each CDR3 is given with its conserved first and last residue. The order of the fields is V gene, clone size, J gene, D gene, CDR3 protein, CDR3 DNA. The D gene is left open where the match is weak. Part of the rows lack a size; the others show once, few, many or a class for expanded clones.

TRBV27	.	TRBJ1-1	TRBD1	CASSPGGRGLGTEAFF	TGTGCCAGCAGCCCGGGGGGCAGGGGGCTTGGCACTGAAGCTTTCTTT
TRBV6-5	few	TRBJ1-5	TRBD1	CASSSLGQVDQPQHF	TGTGCCAGCAGTTCCCTCGGACAGGTTGATCAGCCCCAGCATTTT
TRBV29-1	few	TRBJ1-5	.	CSVETGNQPQHF	TGCAGCGTTGAAACGGGGAATCAGCCCCAGCATTTT
TRBV12-3/TRBV12-4	many	TRBJ1-2	.	CASSYSYGYTF	TGTGCCAGCAGTTACAGTTATGGCTACACCTTC
TRBV6-1	.	TRBJ2-7	.	CASSEFYGGAYEQYF	TGTGCCAGCAGTGAATTTTACGGAGGGGCCTACGAGCAGTACTTC
TRBV7-9	many	TRBJ2-7	TRBD1	CASSPTWTGLNYEQYF	TGTGCCAGCAGCCCAACCTGGACAGGGTTAAACTACGAGCAGTACTTC
TRBV5-4	.	TRBJ1-4	TRBD1	CASSPDRGHEKLFF	TGTGCCAGCAGCCCCGACAGGGGGCATGAAAAACTGTTTTTT
TRBV7-9	many	TRBJ1-2	TRBD1	CASSPTGAEANYGYTF	TGTGCCAGCAGCCCTACAGGGGCCGAAGCTAACTATGGCTACACCTTC
TRBV27	few	TRBJ2-3	.	CASSLDPGPQVNTDTQYF	TGTGCCAGCAGTTTGGACCCGGGACCCCAGGTCAACACAGATACGCAGTATTTT
TRBV7-9	many	TRBJ1-1	.	CASSSTSTALNTEAFF	TGTGCCAGCAGCTCCACATCGACAGCGTTGAACACTGAAGCTTTCTTT
TRBV12-3/TRBV12-4	many	TRBJ1-1	.	CASSWVSTEAFF	TGTGCCAGCAGTTGGGTTAGCACTGAAGCTTTCTTT
TRBV12-3/TRBV12-4	many	TRBJ1-2	TRBD1	CASRNLRGTGGNYGYTF	TGTGCCAGCAGGAACCTCCGGGGGACAGGGGGTAACTATGGCTACACCTTC
TRBV27	few	TRBJ1-1	.	CASSSVGANTEAFF	TGTGCCAGCAGTTCAGTGGGTGCGAACACTGAAGCTTTCTTT
TRBV9	.	TRBJ2-1	TRBD2	CASSNPRRKLAGVTNEQFF	TGTGCCAGCAGCAACCCTCGTCGCAAGCTAGCGGGAGTGACTAATGAGCAGTTCTTC
TRBV18	once	TRBJ2-7	.	CASSPPLSYERYF	TGTGCCAGCTCACCACCCCTCTCCTACGAGCGGTACTTC
TRBV7-9	few	TRBJ1-2	.	CASSPQENRGYTF	TGTGCCAGCAGCCCACAGGAAAACAGGGGCTACACCTTC
TRBV27	.	TRBJ1-5	TRBD1	CASSSTGGLGGNQPQHF	TGTGCCAGCAGCTCGACAGGGGGCCTTGGGGGCAATCAGCCCCAGCATTTT
TRBV5-6	.	TRBJ2-5	TRBD1	CASSLEGAADF	TGTGCCAGCAGCTTGGAGGGGGCTGCAGACTTC
TRBV7-3	many	TRBJ2-7	TRBD1	CASSFDRGYEQYF	TGTGCCAGCAGCTTCGACAGGGGCTACGAGCAGTACTTC
TRBV4-1	.	TRBJ1-5	.	CASSQGQLLNQPQHF	TGCGCCAGCAGCCAAGGACAGCTTTTAAATCAGCCCCAGCATTTT
TRBV11-2	.	TRBJ2-5	TRBD2	CASSRRLAGERAEETQYF	TGTGCCAGCAGCAGGCGACTAGCGGGAGAAAGGGCGGAAGAGACCCAGTACTTC
TRBV5-4	few	TRBJ2-1	.	CASSAGTREPFF	TGTGCCAGCAGTGCCGGGACCCGCGAACCGTTCTTC
TRBV12-3/TRBV12-4	many	TRBJ1-1	TRBD1	CASSPQTGDGGTEAFF	TGTGCCAGCAGTCCTCAAACAGGGGATGGTGGCACTGAAGCTTTCTTT
TRBV20-1	few	TRBJ1-1	TRBD1	CSARDGDRGGTEAFF	TGCAGTGCTAGAGATGGGGACAGGGGAGGCACTGAAGCTTTCTTT
TRBV7-6	many	TRBJ1-1	.	CASSSRTEGLNTEAFF	TGTGCCAGCAGCTCCCGGACGGAGGGGTTGAACACTGAAGCTTTCTTT
TRBV20-1	.	TRBJ2-1	TRBD2	CSASQAGDLYNEQFF	TGCAGTGCTAGCCAAGCGGGGGACCTCTACAATGAGCAGTTCTTC
TRBV5-6	.	TRBJ1-1	.	CASSPGALKTEAFF	TGTGCCAGCAGCCCCGGGGCCCTAAAAACTGAAGCTTTCTTT
TRBV6-5	many	TRBJ2-7	TRBD2	CASSYSLGGRSYEQYF	TGTGCCAGCAGTTACTCCCTGGGGGGGAGGTCCTACGAGCAGTACTTC
TRBV4-2	.	TRBJ2-7	.	CASSRGTVNEQYF	TGTGCCAGCAGCCGCGGGACGGTTAACGAGCAGTACTTC
TRBV5-8	few	TRBJ2-1	.	CASSPSGIADHNEQFF	TGTGCCAGCAGCCCCTCCGGAATAGCGGACCACAATGAGCAGTTCTTC
TRBV11-2	many	TRBJ2-1	TRBD2	CASSLRLAGAYYNEQFF	TGTGCCAGCAGCTTGAGACTAGCGGGTGCCTACTACAATGAGCAGTTCTTC
TRBV11-3	.	TRBJ1-1	TRBD1	CASSLDRGRNTEAFF	TGTGCCAGCAGCTTAGACAGGGGGCGGAACACTGAAGCTTTCTTT
TRBV4-2	.	TRBJ1-3	.	CASSQDDSHSGNTIYF	TGTGCCAGCAGCCAAGATGACAGCCACTCTGGAAACACCATATATTTT
TRBV7-3	many	TRBJ2-7	.	CASSLLPGKIYEQYF	TGTGCCAGCAGCTTACTCCCCGGGAAAATCTACGAGCAGTACTTC
TRBV5-6	many	TRBJ1-1	.	CASSLWWGDRPNTEAFF	TGTGCCAGCAGCTTGTGGTGGGGAGACAGGCCGAACACTGAAGCTTTCTTT
TRBV19	.	TRBJ2-1	TRBD2	CASSITSGNHNEQFF	TGTGCCAGTAGTATCACTAGCGGGAACCACAATGAGCAGTTCTTC
TRBV5-6	few	TRBJ1-3	TRBD1	CASSVQGDSGNTIYF	TGTGCCAGCAGCGTACAGGGGGACTCTGGAAACACCATATATTTT
TRBV4-1	many	TRBJ2-2	.	CASSQESGGLNTGELFF	TGCGCCAGCAGCCAAGAATCGGGGGGCTTGAACACCGGGGAGCTGTTTTTT
TRBV24-1	.	TRBJ2-3	.	CATSGRGSTDTQYF	TGTGCCACCAGTGGTCGGGGATCCACAGATACGCAGTATTTT
TRBV12-3/TRBV12-4	many	TRBJ1-2	.	CASSFGPNYGYTF	TGTGCCAGCAGTTTCGGGCCCAACTATGGCTACACCTTC
TRBV3-1	few	TRBJ1-2	.	CASSQDSGGWEGYTF	TGTGCCAGCAGCCAAGACAGCGGAGGGTGGGAGGGCTACACCTTC
TRBV7-6	many	TRBJ2-1	.	CASSLEWGDEQFF	TGTGCCAGCAGCTTAGAATGGGGGGATGAGCAGTTCTTC
TRBV6-1	many	TRBJ2-2	.	CAGDPTIITGELFF	TGTGCCGGGGACCCTACTATTATAACCGGGGAGCTGTTTTTT
TRBV5-4	many	TRBJ2-7	TRBD2	CASSLRRETVYEQYF	TGTGCCAGCAGCTTGCGGCGGGAGACCGTCTACGAGCAGTACTTC
TRBV7-6	many	TRBJ2-1	TRBD2	CASSAPAGPSGQVRNEQFF	TGTGCCAGCAGTGCCCCTGCCGGCCCTAGCGGGCAGGTTAGGAATGAGCAGTTCTTC
TRBV11-2	many	TRBJ2-5	TRBD2	CASSPFPGLAGGLRGETQYF	TGTGCCAGCAGCCCCTTCCCCGGGCTAGCGGGAGGGCTACGTGGGGAGACCCAGTACTTC
TRBV28	many	TRBJ2-4	TRBD1	CASSFPTGPTRIAKNIQYF	TGTGCCAGCAGTTTCCCGACAGGGCCCACCAGAATAGCCAAAAACATTCAGTACTTC
TRBV27	few	TRBJ1-2	.	CASSLSRKGYGYTF	TGTGCCAGCAGTTTATCGCGAAAGGGCTATGGCTACACCTTC
TRBV5-1	.	TRBJ2-2	TRBD1	CASSTGDRGRTGELFF	TGCGCCAGCAGCACGGGGGACAGGGGGCGCACCGGGGAGCTGTTTTTT
TRBV12-3/TRBV12-4	many	TRBJ2-7	TRBD1	CASSRTGGQYEQYF	TGTGCCAGCAGTCGGACAGGGGGCCAGTACGAGCAGTACTTC
TRBV4-1	.	TRBJ1-2	.	CASSQGEGGYYGYTF	TGCGCCAGCAGCCAAGGCGAGGGAGGTTACTATGGCTACACCTTC
TRBV12-3/TRBV12-4	once	TRBJ2-1	TRBD2	CASSATSGGPNEQFF	TGTGCCAGCTCGGCGACTAGCGGGGGTCCCAATGAGCAGTTCTTC
TRBV29-1	.	TRBJ2-1	.	CSVVLATIGGYEQFF	TGCAGCGTCGTGCTAGCGACGATTGGGGGCTATGAGCAGTTCTTC
TRBV20-1	many	TRBJ2-2	TRBD1	CSAPFTGTGNGELFF	TGCAGTGCTCCCTTTACCGGGACAGGAAATGGGGAGCTGTTTTTT
TRBV6-2/TRBV6-3	many	TRBJ2-7	.	CASSTGKTYEQYF	TGTGCCAGCAGCACCGGGAAAACCTACGAGCAGTACTTC